This entry describes one T cell receptor beta chain. The repertoire was sequenced with immunoSEQ multiplex PCR; TCRdb's copy has only in-frame clones and lacks some. The sample records some 38,000 clones, about 88% being singletons. This sample was included in a study of T cell changes during pregnancy in multiple sclerosis. Trimming left V 3 bases short and J 4 bases short, with 11 bases between. The CDR3 runs 14 residues. Germline V gives CDR1 MRHNA, CDR2 SNTAGT. The V gene is TRBV6-4, the J gene TRBJ2-3, with D possibly being TRBD2 (7 bases). The clonotype originates from a female donor with multiple sclerosis, enrolled in a pregnancy study. Source: CD8+ T cells from peripheral blood mononuclear cells, taken in the third trimester of pregnancy. CDR3 region: CASSEGGPADTQYF. CDR3 sequence (DNA): TGTGCCAGCAGTGAGGGGGGGCCGGCAGATACGCAGTATTTT.